The clone carrying this T cell receptor (beta chain) was counted only a few times. This sample was included in a study of blood T cell repertoires in COVID-19. On the study more broadly: PBMCs, B-cell-depleted T cells, or T cells provided the cDNA or gDNA that made up the material.

The assay was immunoSEQ multiplex PCR, and TCRdb's table has in-frame clones only and misses some. This table holds about 110,000 clones, around 90% found once. This sequence originates from a woman aged 50 to 65 with acute or convalescent COVID-19. The sample was peripheral blood.

CDR3: CASSPLAGGPADTQYF. CDR3 in DNA: TGCGCCAGCAGCCCCTTAGCGGGAGGGCCCGCAGATACGCAGTATTTT. J is TRBJ2-3 and V is TRBV5-1, with 11 bases that match TRBD2. This CDR3 has 16 amino acids. Germline V CDR1 and CDR2: SGHRS, YFSETQ. Losses at the gene ends were 4 bases for V and 4 bases for J; bases not matched to a gene: 8.